This entry lists 17 T cell receptor beta chains sequenced from one sample in a study of T-cell reconstitution after alpha-beta-depleted transplantation in children. For TCRbeta, the library was prepared with unique molecular identifiers. TCRdb reanalysed the PCR reads using MiXCR and keeps one entry per CDR3 protein. The data hold 580,000 or so distinct CDR3 sequences, with about 23% observed a single time. The starting material was PBMCs, mostly from graft donor cells, obtained 360 days after TCRalphabeta/CD19-depleted stem cell transplant. These receptors were obtained from a boy less than two years old who had a stem cell transplant for acute myeloid leukemia, so the T cells may come from the graft donor.

The V gene is TRBV7-9, the J gene TRBJ2-1; 8 nucleotides line up with TRBD2. Germline-derived CDR1 and CDR2 are SEHNR and FQNEAQ (reference sequence). The CDR3 covers 15 residues. The trim removed 5 bases at V and 5 bases at J, leaving 8 bases unmatched. CDR3 sequence reads: CASSVGTRGHNEQFF. The CDR3 DNA follows: TGTGCCAGCAGCGTCGGGACTAGAGGACACAATGAGCAGTTCTTC.

This clonotype was counted between two and nine times. This chain joins TRBV5-1 and TRBJ1-1, with D perhaps TRBD1 (5 bases). The CDR3 totals 11 residues. Between the trimmed V and J ends, which lost 3 bases and 11 bases, there was a span of 11 bases. CDR1 and CDR2 from the germline V gene are SGHRS and YFSETQ. CDR3 protein: CASSWGGLAFF. For the CDR3, the DNA is TGCGCCAGCAGCTGGGGCGGCTTGGCTTTCTTT.

This clonotype has ten or more counts. The chain combines TRBV2 with TRBJ2-5, with 8 bases fitting TRBD2. The CDR3 totals 15 residues. In germline, CDR1 is SNHLY, CDR2 FYNNEI. The V segment lost 6 bases and the J segment 4 bases; nucleotides outside the gene matches: 10. In DNA form, the CDR3 reads TGTGCCAGCAGCGACTCTTCGGGGGGGGCAGAGACCCAGTACTTC. This gives the protein CASSDSSGGAETQYF.

The J gene is TRBJ2-2, the V gene TRBV20-1; tentative D call: TRBD2 (7 bases). The CDR3 is 16 residues long. Trimming shortened V by 0 bases and J by 2 bases, and 13 bases separated the two germline ends. The germline CDR1 and CDR2 sequences are DFQATT and SNEGSKA (reference sequence). The CDR3 here is CSARDLGGANTGELFF. DNA of the CDR3: TGCAGTGCTAGAGATTTGGGGGGGGCTAACACCGGGGAGCTGTTTTTT.

Many counts were recorded for this clonotype. The chain employs TRBV12-3 or TRBV12-4 and TRBJ1-5; 7 positions agree with TRBD1. Trimming at V came to 6 bases and at J to 3 bases, leaving 5 bases not matched to a gene. CDR3 length equals 14 residues. The CDR3 nucleotides read TGTGCCAGCAGCCTGACAGGGAACAATCAGCCCCAGCATTTT. Encoded protein: CASSLTGNNQPQHF.

This clonotype showed up just a few times. The chain uses TRBV11-2 and TRBJ2-3, with D possibly matching TRBD1 (6 bases). The CDR3 loop spans 15 amino acids. Germline loops: CDR1 SGHAT, CDR2 FQNNGV. The V end was cut by 5 bases, the J end by 1 base, with 13 bases between. CDR3 residues: CASSIGAGGTDTQYF. The CDR3 region has the DNA TGTGCCAGCAGCATAGGTGCAGGGGGCACAGATACGCAGTATTTT.

In its sample, this clonotype was seen many times. The chain joins TRBV28 to TRBJ2-1; 9 bases are shared with TRBD2. This CDR3 has 14 amino acids. The V gene's germline CDR1 is MDHEN and CDR2 SYDVKM. The trim removed 5 bases at V and 8 bases at J, leaving 7 bases unmatched. The CDR3 nucleotides are TGTGCCAGCAGTACGGCTAGCGGGGCGGATGAGCAGTTCTTC. The encoded protein is CASSTASGADEQFF. The whole variable domain, filled in from reference TRBV28 and TRBJ2-1, reads DVKVTQSSRYLVKRTGEKVFLECVQDMDHENMFWYRQDPGLGLRLIYFSYDVKMKEKGDIPEGYSVSREKKERFSLILESASTNQTSMYLCASSTASGADEQFFGPGTRLTVL.

The chain is built from TRBV7-2 and TRBJ2-1; TRBD1 agrees at 7 bases. CDR1 and CDR2 (germline): SGHTA, FQGNSA. CDR3 size: 15 residues. V was pared by 6 bases and J by 0 bases, with 5 bases of the junction left unmatched. CDR3: CASRIWDSSYNEQFF. CDR3 in DNA: TGTGCCAGCAGGATTTGGGACAGCTCCTACAATGAGCAGTTCTTC.

V gene TRBV7-8 combines with J gene TRBJ2-5; D remains unclear. Trimming took off 5 bases at V and 1 base at J, with 11 bases between the two ends. This CDR3 contains 14 residues. Germline CDR1 reads SGHVS; CDR2 reads FQNEAQ. DNA for the CDR3: TGTGCCAGCAGCGTAGGACGCTTCCAAGAGACCCAGTACTTC. Its protein is CASSVGRFQETQYF.

This clonotype was detected only a few times. This chain joins TRBV12-3 or TRBV12-4 and TRBJ2-4; 7 nucleotides agree with TRBD1. The length of the CDR3 is 19 residues. Trimming took 3 bases from V and 1 from J; bases not matched to a gene: 15. The CDR3 DNA is TGTGCCAGCAGTTTCGAGACACAGAGGGGGCTGTTGGCCAAAAACATTCAGTACTTC. This gives the protein CASSFETQRGLLAKNIQYF.

This chain connects TRBV10-3 to TRBJ2-1; TRBD2 matches at 7 bases. J lost 8 bases, V lost 2 bases, and 0 bases had no gene match. Germline lookup yields CDR1 ENHRY and CDR2 SYGVKD. CDR3 length equals 12 residues. CDR3 DNA: TGTGCCATCAGTGAGCGGGGGGATGAGCAGTTCTTC. Amino acid sequence: CAISERGDEQFF.

DNA for the CDR3: TGCGCCAGCAGCCAAAGGACTACAGGGACCGGGGAGACCCAGTACTTC. The encoded protein is CASSQRTTGTGETQYF. This chain connects TRBV4-3 to TRBJ2-5; D is tentatively TRBD1 or TRBD2 (6 bases each). This CDR3 is 16 amino acids long. Germline CDR1 reads LGHNA; CDR2 reads YSLEER. Trimming pared 2 bases from V and 5 bases from J, leaving 18 bases between.

The chain uses TRBV27 and TRBJ2-2; D remains ambiguous. With 7 bases removed from V and 3 bases from J, the gap between germline ends came to 6 bases. Germline-derived CDR1 and CDR2 are MNHEY and SMNVEV (reference sequence). This CDR3 contains 12 residues. The CDR3, as DNA: TGTGCCAGCACCGGTGACACCGGGGAGCTGTTTTTT. Translating gives CASTGDTGELFF.

The sample holds a few counts of this clonotype. As DNA, the CDR3 is TGTGCCTGGAGGGATGGGTATGAAGCTTTCTTT. It specifies CAWRDGYEAFF. The rearrangement uses TRBV30 and TRBJ1-1; D uncertain. The CDR3 contains 11 residues. Germline values: CDR1 GTSNPN, CDR2 SVGIG (reference sequence). Trimming removed 3 bases at V and 7 bases at J, with 9 bases between.

This clonotype was detected ten times or more. The chain combines TRBV29-1 with TRBJ1-2; D is possibly TRBD1 (5 bases). Trimming took 4 bases from V and 3 from J, leaving 12 bases between them. The CDR3 covers 13 residues. Germline lookup yields CDR1 SQVTM and CDR2 ANQGSEA. CDR3 nucleotide sequence: TGCAGCGTTGCTCCTTCGACAGACTATGGCTACACCTTC. It yields the protein CSVAPSTDYGYTF.

Ten or more counts support this clonotype. The chain links TRBV29-1 to TRBJ2-1; D remains unclear. Germline loops: CDR1 SQVTM, CDR2 ANQGSEA. Trimming removed 3 bases at V and 0 bases at J, with 6 bases between. The length of the CDR3 is 13 residues. CDR3 region: CSVEESSYNEQFF. CDR3 in DNA: TGCAGCGTTGAGGAGAGCTCCTACAATGAGCAGTTCTTC.

This clonotype was picked up many times. J is TRBJ1-3 and V is TRBV6-5; the D is unclear. Trimming took off 2 bases at V and 7 bases at J, with 18 bases between the two ends. The CDR3 extends over 16 amino acids. Germline V gives CDR1 MNHEY, CDR2 SVGAGI. The CDR3 spells CASSYPLTEGGNTIYF. CDR3 in DNA: TGTGCCAGCAGTTACCCTTTGACGGAGGGCGGGAACACCATATATTTT.